The 15 T cell receptor beta chains below were found in one sample sequenced in a study of T cells after yellow fever vaccination (dated by TCRdb to between 2017 and 2020). The sample's treatment or condition label is to be understood as: live attenuated yellow fever vaccine strain. The library was produced with 5' RACE. TCRdb names Illumina HiSeq 2500 as the instrument used. TCRdb reanalyzed the raw reads on its own, using fastp at Q25 for trimming and MiXCR for clone calling, and kept in-frame beta chains. Identical CDR3 proteins give one entry, which carries the most common genes and DNA. The sample table shows some 100,000 distinct CDR3 sequences, and roughly 7.2% are seen once. The ten largest clones take up 2.7% of the sample. Here the sequenced sample was CD4+ T cells sorted from PBMCs, taken more than 35 days after the first yellow fever vaccination. The source of these receptors is a man between 18 and 29 years old who received the YFV17D yellow fever vaccine.

This clonotype was recorded many times. V usage is TRBV5-1 and J usage is TRBJ1-1; no clear D gene. Germline V CDR1 and CDR2: SGHRS, YFSETQ. V was clipped by 4 bases and J by 11 bases, with 15 bases between them. The CDR3 runs to 12 residues. CDR3 nucleotides: TGCGCCAGCAGCCCACAGCGGGGTCGCGCTTTCTTT. Translation: CASSPQRGRAFF. Variable domain in full (rest from reference TRBV5-1 and TRBJ1-1): KAGVTQTPRYLIKTRGQQVTLSCSPISGHRSVSWYQQTPGQGLQFLFEYFSETQRNKGNFPGRFSGRQFSNSRSEMNVSTLELGDSALYLCASSPQRGRAFFGQGTRLTVV.

This clonotype was counted many times. The chain has TRBV7-2 and TRBJ2-5; 7 bases match TRBD1. CDR3 size: 14 residues. Per germline, CDR1 SGHTA and CDR2 FQGNSA. The ends lost 5 bases at V and 5 bases at J; junction bases unmatched: 8. CDR3 in amino acids: CASSPLTGVETQYF. The DNA for the CDR3 is TGTGCCAGCAGCCCCTTAACAGGGGTCGAGACCCAGTACTTC.

This clonotype came up many times. This sequence joins TRBV5-1 and TRBJ2-3; the D is unclear. This CDR3 region has 12 residues. The germline V gene has CDR1 SGHRS and CDR2 YFSETQ. V lost 4 bases and J lost 6, with 9 bases in between. The chain's CDR3 is CASSVPADTQYF. The CDR3 coding sequence is TGCGCCAGCAGCGTCCCGGCGGATACGCAGTATTTT.

This clonotype was found many times. The chain has TRBV25-1 and TRBJ2-3; 10 bases map to TRBD2. CDR3 size: 14 residues. V dropped 5 bases and J dropped 4; count of bases not matched to a gene: 3. The germline V gene has CDR1 MGHDK and CDR2 SYGVNS. The CDR3 nucleotides are TGTGCCAGCAGTAAGCGGGGGGGCCCAGATACGCAGTATTTT. Amino acids: CASSKRGGPDTQYF.

The CDR3 here is CASSLVPYKETQYF. The CDR3 region has the DNA TGTGCCAGCAGCTTGGTCCCCTACAAAGAGACCCAGTACTTC. The rearrangement joins TRBV5-4 to TRBJ2-5; D is ambiguous. CDR1 SGHNT and CDR2 YYREEE come from the germline V gene (reference sequence). The CDR3 has 14 amino acids. With 0 bases removed from V and 3 bases from J, the gap between germline ends came to 9 bases. The complete variable domain, with remaining parts taken from reference TRBV5-4 and TRBJ2-5, reads ETGVTQSPTHLIKTRGQQVTLRCSSQSGHNTVSWYQQALGQGPQFIFQYYREEENGRGNFPPRFSGLQFPNYSSELNVNALELDDSALYLCASSLVPYKETQYFGPGTRLLVL.

This clonotype was picked up many times. V gene TRBV3-1 combines with J gene TRBJ2-6; the D is unclear. Germline lookup yields CDR1 LGHDT and CDR2 YNNKEL (reference sequence). This CDR3 is built from 13 residues. V lost 3 bases to trimming and J lost 4 bases, with 4 bases between them. CDR3 DNA: TGTGCCAGCAGCCAGGAGGGGGCCAACGTCCTGACTTTC. Protein sequence: CASSQEGANVLTF.

This clonotype was observed a few times. The chain joins TRBV7-2 to TRBJ1-1, with TRBD1 matching over 8 bases. Germline trimming cut 5 bases from V and 10 bases from J; bases unmatched to any gene: 15. There are 15 residues in the CDR3. Germline V gene lookup returns CDR1 SGHTA and CDR2 FQGNSA. CDR3: CASSTRQGRENPAFF. CDR3 coding DNA: TGTGCCAGCAGCACCCGACAGGGGAGAGAGAATCCAGCTTTCTTT.

In this sample, this clonotype turned up many times. The chain joins TRBV7-3 to TRBJ1-1, with a tentative D call TRBD1 (6 bases). Between the trimmed V and J ends, which lost 6 bases and 5 bases, there was a span of 19 bases. Per germline, CDR1 SGHTA and CDR2 FQGTGA. The CDR3 extends over 15 amino acids. The CDR3 loop reads CASSPTTTGGTEAFF. The CDR3 nucleotides are TGTGCCAGCAGTCCCACTACGACAGGAGGGACTGAAGCTTTCTTT.

This clonotype was recorded many times. This chain links TRBV29-1 with TRBJ2-5; D gene ambiguous. Germline V gene data show CDR1 as SQVTM and CDR2 as ANQGSEA. V was trimmed by 4 bases and J by 1 base, leaving 7 bases between them. The CDR3 runs to 12 residues. The CDR3 nucleotides are TGCAGCGTTGTGCCAGGCCAAGAGACCCAGTACTTC. Encoded protein: CSVVPGQETQYF.

This clonotype was counted at least ten times. V usage is TRBV27 and J usage is TRBJ2-2, with D unresolved. Germline V lookup: CDR1 MNHEY, CDR2 SMNVEV (reference sequence). V was trimmed by 0 bases and J by 6 bases, leaving 8 bases between them. The CDR3 runs 14 residues. The DNA of the CDR3 is TGTGCCAGCAGTTTATCAGGGTTAGCCGGGGAGCTGTTTTTT. This encodes CASSLSGLAGELFF.

This clonotype was counted many times. This rearrangement joins TRBV27 to TRBJ2-1, with a possible D match to TRBD2 (6 bases). This CDR3 comprises 13 residues. Trimming removed 6 bases at V and 7 bases at J, with 13 bases between. Germline values: CDR1 MNHEY, CDR2 SMNVEV (reference sequence). CDR3 loop: CASSRAGWNEQFF. DNA for the CDR3: TGTGCCAGCAGCCGTGCGGGGTGGAATGAGCAGTTCTTC.

This clonotype was recorded many times. This rearrangement joins TRBV5-1 to TRBJ2-5; 7 bases line up with TRBD2. Germline V gene sequence: CDR1 SGHRS, CDR2 YFSETQ. The CDR3 runs 14 residues. The V segment lost 0 bases and the J segment 5 bases; nucleotides outside the gene matches: 4. The chain's CDR3 is CASSLVSGRETQYF. The CDR3, as DNA: TGCGCCAGCAGCTTGGTGTCCGGGAGGGAGACCCAGTACTTC.

This clonotype occurred many times. Mismatch with germline at one junction end may stem from a read error. The chain carries TRBV10-3 and TRBJ1-1; perhaps TRBD1 as D (5 bases). CDR3 length equals 15 residues. The germline CDR1 and CDR2 sequences are ENHRY and SYGVKD. The CDR3 DNA reads TGTGCCATCAGCGAGTCCTGGGGGGGGAACACTGAAGCTTTCTTT. Protein sequence: CAISESWGGNTEAFF.

The chain couples TRBV20-1 to TRBJ2-7; TRBD1 agrees at 12 bases. CDR3 size: 15 residues. Germline values: CDR1 DFQATT, CDR2 SNEGSKA (reference sequence). Here the CDR3 reads CSARAGTGGFYEQYV. CDR3 coding DNA: TGCAGTGCCAGAGCCGGGACAGGGGGCTTTTACGAGCAGTACGTC.

For this clonotype: Germline and junction disagree at one end, which may indicate a read error. This chain connects TRBV20-1 to TRBJ2-5; 9 bases match TRBD2. The length of the CDR3 is 14 residues. CDR1 is DFQATT, CDR2 SNEGSKA, per germline (reference sequence). CDR3 protein: CSARLAGHQEIQYF. The CDR3 coding sequence is TGCAGTGCTAGACTAGCGGGACATCAAGAGATCCAGTACTTC.